The 10 T cell receptor beta chains given below trace back to one sample, sequenced in a study of blood T cell repertoires in COVID-19. Assay used: immunoSEQ multiplex PCR; TCRdb lists only in-frame clones, some missing. Of approximately 390,000 clones listed, around nine tenths are singletons. Sequenced: PBMCs or T cells enriched from blood (not recorded which). Receptors originate from a woman between 50 and 59 years old who had recovered from COVID-19.

The chain is built from TRBV5-4 and TRBJ1-2; D is ambiguous. The CDR3 contains 14 residues. Trimming took off 4 bases at V and 4 bases at J, with 14 bases between the two ends. Germline assignment: CDR1 SGHNT and CDR2 YYREEE (reference sequence). The CDR3 is CASSPHTGAYGYTF. The CDR3 DNA follows: TGTGCCAGCAGCCCCCACACCGGAGCCTATGGCTACACCTTC.

The genes are TRBV4-1 and TRBJ1-5; tentative D call: TRBD1 (5 bases). The CDR3 spans 14 residues. Germline loops: CDR1 MGHRA, CDR2 YSYEKL. V gave up 6 bases and J gave up 2 bases, with 11 bases separating them. The CDR3 loop is CASSWGGGNQPQHF. In DNA, the CDR3 is TGCGCCAGCAGTTGGGGGGGTGGCAATCAGCCCCAGCATTTT.

This rearrangement joins TRBV28 to TRBJ1-2; 7 positions agree with TRBD1. Germline V gene sequence: CDR1 MDHEN, CDR2 SYDVKM. The CDR3 is made up of 15 amino acids. V trimming: 2 bases; J trimming: 4 bases; junction bases outside the gene matches: 7. The CDR3 here is CASSLPSDRAYGYTF. CDR3 DNA sequence: TGTGCCAGCAGTTTACCATCCGACAGGGCCTATGGCTACACCTTC.

The table lists this clone with a count of one. This chain joins TRBV6-5 and TRBJ1-3; 7 nucleotides match TRBD1. The CDR3 runs 13 residues. The germline gives CDR1 MNHEY, CDR2 SVGAGI. Trimming removed 10 bases from V and 2 bases from J; junction bases left unmatched: 5. CDR3 sequence (DNA): TGTGCCACCGTAACAGGGGCTGGAAACACCATATATTTT. Protein product: CATVTGAGNTIYF.

The V and J genes are TRBV10-3 and TRBJ2-2; tentatively, D is TRBD2 (5 bases). The V end was cut by 0 bases, the J end by 3 bases, with 8 bases between. Germline-derived CDR1 and CDR2 are ENHRY and SYGVKD. This CDR3 has 15 amino acids. CDR3 loop: CAISESRGDTGELFF. CDR3 nucleotide sequence: TGTGCCATCAGTGAGTCCCGGGGAGACACCGGGGAGCTGTTTTTT.

The rearrangement joins TRBV15 to TRBJ1-5; D is ambiguous. Trimming took off 1 base at V and 5 bases at J, with 12 bases between the two ends. CDR1 is LNHNV and CDR2 is YYDKDF in the germline V gene (reference sequence). The CDR3 loop spans 15 amino acids. The CDR3 loop reads CATSRAGALYQPQHF. The CDR3 nucleotides read TGTGCCACCAGCAGAGCAGGTGCTCTTTATCAGCCCCAGCATTTT.

Only one count was recorded for this clone. The CDR3 sequence: CASSWTSGGADGELFF. CDR3 coding DNA: TGCGCCAGCAGCTGGACTAGCGGGGGGGCCGACGGGGAGCTGTTTTTT. V and J are TRBV5-1 and TRBJ2-2; TRBD2 matches at 15 bases. With 3 bases clipped from V and 7 bases from J, the junction kept 4 bases outside the gene matches. Germline V gives CDR1 SGHRS, CDR2 YFSETQ. This CDR3 is built from 16 residues.

This sequence joins TRBV28 and TRBJ2-7; D is possibly TRBD2 (5 bases). Germline lookup yields CDR1 MDHEN and CDR2 SYDVKM. There are 16 residues in the CDR3. V was shortened by 5 bases and J by 4 bases, with 21 bases between the two germline ends. This chain's CDR3 is CASSLLPVARGYEQYF. The CDR3 DNA reads TGTGCCAGCAGTCTCCTCCCAGTAGCGAGAGGGTACGAGCAGTACTTC.

This chain uses TRBV7-8 with TRBJ2-1; TRBD1 agrees at 9 bases. Germline V gives CDR1 SGHVS, CDR2 FQNEAQ. The CDR3 covers 15 residues. V gave up 5 bases and J gave up 6 bases; unmatched junction bases: 8. CDR3 loop: CASSRGQGLRNEQFF. The CDR3 DNA follows: TGTGCCAGCAGCCGAGGACAGGGGCTTCGCAATGAGCAGTTCTTC. The variable domain in full, completed from reference TRBV7-8 and TRBJ2-1, reads GAGVSQSPRYKVAKRGQDVALRCDPISGHVSLFWYQQALGQGPEFLTYFQNEAQLDKSGLPSDRFFAERPEGSVSTLKIQRTQQEDSAVYLCASSRGQGLRNEQFFGPGTRLTVL.

The chain uses TRBV30 and TRBJ1-4; tentatively, D is TRBD1 (5 bases). The V gene lost 3 bases and the J gene lost 10 bases, with 18 bases spanning the gap. This CDR3 is built from 14 residues. Germline CDR1 is GTSNPN and CDR2 is SVGIG (reference sequence). The CDR3 reads CAWSRDRGMGKLFF. The DNA of the CDR3 is TGTGCCTGGAGCAGGGACCGCGGGATGGGAAAACTGTTTTTT.